Below, 20 T cell receptor beta chains from the same sample are listed, as sequenced in a study of cytomegalovirus exposure and HLA in healthy donors. A multiplex PCR was run with 60 Vbeta primers and 13 Jbeta primers. The protocol was immunoSEQ multiplex PCR, while the TCRdb copy is restricted to in-frame clones and leaves out a portion. There are some 170,000 clones in the sample; roughly 79% occur only once, and roughly an eighth lies in the top ten. Sequencing was performed on PBMCs. Every receptor here comes from a woman aged 50 to 60 in good health and CMV-seronegative.

The rearrangement links TRBV5-1 to TRBJ2-5; 8 nucleotides agree with TRBD2. The germline V gene has CDR1 SGHRS and CDR2 YFSETQ. The CDR3 is 15 amino acids. V lost 4 bases and J lost 1; bases outside the gene matches: 6. For the CDR3, the DNA is TGCGCCAGCAGCCCCCGTGGGACTAGCCAAGAGACCCAGTACTTC. Its protein is CASSPRGTSQETQYF.

This chain links TRBV5-1 with TRBJ1-1, with 7 positions matching TRBD1. There are 14 residues in the CDR3. Germline V gene sequence: CDR1 SGHRS, CDR2 YFSETQ. V lost 2 bases and J lost 4; bases outside the gene matches: 5. CDR3 sequence (DNA): TGCGCCAGCAGCTTTTCAGGGACAGCCACTGAAGCTTTCTTT. Residues: CASSFSGTATEAFF.

V gene TRBV28 combines with J gene TRBJ2-2; D is possibly TRBD2 (6 bases). The CDR3 covers 11 residues. CDR1 is MDHEN and CDR2 is SYDVKM in the germline V gene. V lost 8 bases to trimming and J lost 9 bases, with 10 bases between them. In nucleotides, the CDR3 is TGTGCCAGCGGGAGGACAAGGGAGCTGTTTTTT. The encoded protein is CASGRTRELFF.

This clone was recorded once. The rearrangement joins TRBV10-3 to TRBJ1-1, with TRBD1 matching 9 bases. Germline assignment: CDR1 ENHRY and CDR2 SYGVKD. CDR3 size: 16 residues. The V gene end was trimmed by 0 bases and the J gene end by 1 base; junction bases not matched to a gene: 3. For the CDR3, the DNA is TGTGCCATCAGTGAGTCACAGGGGGCCGGGAACACTGAAGCTTTCTTT. Amino acids: CAISESQGAGNTEAFF.

V usage is TRBV28 and J usage is TRBJ2-3; 9 bases are a match to TRBD1. Trimming removed 6 bases from V and 5 bases from J; junction bases left unmatched: 6. CDR3 length: 14 residues. Germline V gives CDR1 MDHEN, CDR2 SYDVKM. The CDR3 loop reads CASRRTGAGDTQYF. The DNA for the CDR3 is TGTGCCAGCAGGCGGACAGGGGCTGGAGATACGCAGTATTTT. The variable domain in full, completed from reference TRBV28 and TRBJ2-3, reads DVKVTQSSRYLVKRTGEKVFLECVQDMDHENMFWYRQDPGLGLRLIYFSYDVKMKEKGDIPEGYSVSREKKERFSLILESASTNQTSMYLCASRRTGAGDTQYFGPGTRLTVL.

The CDR3 bases are TGTGCCAGCAGTGAAGGTAGCGGGAGCTACGAGCAGTACTTC. It specifies CASSEGSGSYEQYF. The rearrangement links TRBV2 to TRBJ2-5; TRBD2 matches at 9 bases. The tail of the sequence fits TRBJ2-7 better, so the J call may be wrong. The length of the CDR3 is 14 residues. CDR1 is SNHLY, CDR2 FYNNEI, per germline.

The chain has TRBV28 and TRBJ2-3, with 7 bases that match TRBD1. Germline CDR1 is MDHEN and CDR2 is SYDVKM. The CDR3 length is 13 residues. The J segment lost 2 bases and the V segment lost 8 bases, leaving 4 bases of the junction unmatched. DNA for the CDR3: TGTGCCAGCTTAACAGGGGCCACAGATACGCAGTATTTT. Translated: CASLTGATDTQYF.

A few counts support this clone. V gene TRBV13 combines with J gene TRBJ2-1; perhaps TRBD2 as D (6 bases). From germline, CDR1 is PRHDT and CDR2 FYEKMQ (reference sequence). There are 14 residues in the CDR3. The V and J ends lost 8 bases and 6 bases respectively, with 17 bases between them. In DNA, the CDR3 is TGTGCCAGCTCCTGGAGGGCCGCTAGCAATGAGCAGTTCTTC. Its protein is CASSWRAASNEQFF.

This clone was observed a few times. The chain links TRBV5-1 to TRBJ1-2; D gene ambiguous. This CDR3 spans 14 amino acids. V lost 3 bases to trimming and J lost 4 bases, with 13 bases between them. The germline gives CDR1 SGHRS, CDR2 YFSETQ. CDR3 DNA: TGCGCCAGCAGCTCCTCCCTGGAGGGCTATGGCTACACCTTC. This gives the protein CASSSSLEGYGYTF.

The rearrangement uses TRBV6-6 and TRBJ2-3, with 11 bases matching TRBD2. CDR1 and CDR2 (germline): MNHNY, SVGAGI (reference sequence). V gave up 6 bases and J gave up 5 bases; unmatched junction bases: 7. The CDR3 extends over 15 amino acids. CDR3 protein: CASRKTSGNEDTQYF. The CDR3 DNA follows: TGTGCCAGCAGAAAGACTAGCGGGAATGAAGATACGCAGTATTTT.

The chain employs TRBV7-3 and TRBJ1-1, with D perhaps matching TRBD1 (5 bases). Germline assignment: CDR1 SGHTA and CDR2 FQGTGA. Trimming removed 8 bases at V and 4 bases at J, with 14 bases between. This CDR3 is built from 13 residues. The CDR3 DNA reads TGTGCCAGCTCCGTCGGGGGGGTCACTGAAGCTTTCTTT. It codes for CASSVGGVTEAFF.

The gene calls are TRBV6-5 and TRBJ2-7; 12 nucleotides align to TRBD2. V lost 6 bases to trimming and J lost 4 bases; unmatched junction nucleotides: 7. Germline V gives CDR1 MNHEY, CDR2 SVGAGI. This CDR3 is built from 15 residues. The chain's CDR3 is CASRLLAGGPYEQYF. The CDR3 DNA is TGTGCCAGCAGACTGCTAGCGGGAGGGCCTTACGAGCAGTACTTC.

The chain links TRBV30 to TRBJ1-2; D is uncertain. V was shortened by 3 bases and J by 11 bases, with 10 bases between the two germline ends. In germline, CDR1 is GTSNPN, CDR2 SVGIG (reference sequence). CDR3 length: 10 residues. The CDR3 DNA reads as TGTGCCTGGAGAGCACGGTCGTACACCTTC. The encoded protein is CAWRARSYTF.

The CDR3 reads CAWSKGQGHQPQHF. The CDR3 DNA follows: TGTGCCTGGAGTAAAGGACAGGGCCATCAGCCCCAGCATTTT. The chain links TRBV30 to TRBJ1-5, with 8 bases lining up with TRBD1. Germline CDR1 GTSNPN, CDR2 SVGIG (reference sequence). The J segment lost 5 bases and the V segment lost 2 bases, leaving 5 bases of the junction unmatched. This CDR3 is 14 amino acids long.

The CDR3 nucleotides are TGTGCCAGCAGTTTACGCAGGGGAGAGACACAGCATGGTACGCAGTATTTT. It encodes CASSLRRGETQHGTQYF. The chain has TRBV27 and TRBJ2-3; D perhaps matches TRBD1 (6 bases). V was cut by 2 bases and J by 8 bases, with 23 bases left in between. This CDR3 region has 17 residues. Germline values: CDR1 MNHEY, CDR2 SMNVEV (reference sequence).

With regard to this clone: The DNA is left out, because the CDR3 cannot be placed on it with certainty; the CDR3 is given as TCRdb lists it. The chain carries TRBV9 and TRBJ2-1; the table's D call TRBD2 went unverified against the DNA. The CDR3 is 16 residues long, counting both termini. Germline-derived CDR1 and CDR2 are SGDLS and YYNGEE. CDR3 loop: CASSVGSGSFDNERFF.

As concerns this clone: One end of the junction varies from germline; a read error may be responsible. The genes are TRBV2 and TRBJ2-2, with TRBD2 matching over 11 bases. The CDR3 is 17 residues long. Germline CDR1 is SNHLY and CDR2 is FYNNEI. CDR3 sequence: CASRDRLAGKGHRGAVF. The CDR3 nucleotides are TGTGCCAGCAGAGACCGACTAGCGGGAAAGGGACACCGGGGAGCTGTTTTT.

This clone has only one observation. The genes are TRBV7-2 and TRBJ2-3, with 13 bases aligning to TRBD2. V shed 5 bases and J 5 bases; nucleotides not matched to a gene: 7. This CDR3 contains 16 residues. CDR1 and CDR2 (germline): SGHTA, FQGNSA. DNA of the CDR3: TGTGCCAGCAGCCGTACTAGCGGGAGGGCCGGAGATACGCAGTATTTT. This encodes CASSRTSGRAGDTQYF.

This chain connects TRBV6-1 to TRBJ1-6, with D unresolved. The germline gives CDR1 MNHNS, CDR2 SASEGT. The CDR3 is made up of 12 amino acids. V gave up 4 bases and J gave up 9 bases, with 7 bases separating them. The CDR3 DNA reads as TGTGCCAGCAGTGGTCCCAGTTCACCCCTCCACTTT. Its translation: CASSGPSSPLHF.

The V and J genes are TRBV15 and TRBJ2-3; 8 bases agree with TRBD2. Germline V gene lookup returns CDR1 LNHNV and CDR2 YYDKDF (reference sequence). The CDR3 has 15 amino acids. Trimming cost V 5 bases and J 2 bases; bases outside gene matches: 6. The CDR3 DNA reads as TGTGCCACCAGCGTGTTAGCGGGGCCCACAGATACGCAGTATTTT. This codes for CATSVLAGPTDTQYF.